Listed below are T cell receptor beta chains from one sample, sequenced in a study of chronic HIV infection and antiretroviral therapy. TCRdb re-called the 5' RACE reads through MiXCR, storing one row per CDR3 protein. Counted here are about 38,000 distinct CDR3 sequences, 8.2% occurring once; the ten biggest clones make up around 3%. The sequenced sample consisted of peripheral blood. These receptors came from an adult who had HIV and had not received antiretroviral therapy, or was an uninfected healthy control (not recorded which). Each CDR3 is given without its conserved first and last residue. Size values are once, few and many counts, or a class for expanded clones, and some rows have none.

clone_size	v_call	j_call	cdr3_aa
NA	TRBV7-9	TRBJ1-3	ASSLGDSSQNTIY
once	TRBV2	TRBJ2-1	ASSEDRANEQF
NA	TRBV6-2/TRBV6-3	TRBJ1-1	ASSSQGNEAF
NA	TRBV28	TRBJ2-1	ASSLWASNEQF
few	TRBV4-1	TRBJ1-1	ASSQVGTGRFGEAF
many	TRBV29-1	TRBJ2-3	SVQPGLSTDTQY
many	TRBV27	TRBJ2-3	ASSASGTGPPATDTQY
few	TRBV10-1	TRBJ2-1	ASSDTFNEQF
NA	TRBV27	TRBJ1-4	ASRSGTGSREKLF
many	TRBV28	TRBJ2-7	ASSMLAYEQY
NA	TRBV11-3	TRBJ1-1	ASSLDRGTETF
many	TRBV20-1	TRBJ2-7	SAVGSTGFKKY
many	TRBV29-1	TRBJ2-7	SVTGGAEEQY
many	TRBV21-1	TRBJ2-4	ASSKVGDQWTGRNIQY
NA	TRBV27	TRBJ2-1	ASSPSGTTTYNEQF
many	TRBV7-2	TRBJ2-2	ASSFRGVGNTGELF
many	TRBV7-2	TRBJ2-3	ASSLVSGSTDTQY
NA	TRBV10-1	TRBJ2-3	ASSEGGPDTQY
few	TRBV24-1	TRBJ2-2	ATNQGYPGELF
many	TRBV20-1	TRBJ2-7	SAGTSGRPYEQY
NA	TRBV2	TRBJ1-5	ASSEQSSNQPQH
NA	TRBV28	TRBJ1-4	ASSSLIREKLF
many	TRBV4-1	TRBJ1-1	ASSQVTGGTEAF
many	TRBV27	TRBJ2-1	ASSFYPAVSDEQF
NA	TRBV27	TRBJ1-4	ASSLSPGGNEKLF
few	TRBV3-1	TRBJ2-2	ASRLGTSGNTGELF
many	TRBV7-9	TRBJ2-5	ASSPRTSGIETQY
NA	TRBV29-1	TRBJ1-1	SVAGPGSTETF
NA	TRBV19	TRBJ2-3	ASGAGGPRDTQY
many	TRBV28	TRBJ1-5	ASSFLSGGNQPQH
many	TRBV2	TRBJ2-2	ASRSLTGAGGELF
many	TRBV7-9	TRBJ2-7	AVTGGYEQY
many	TRBV18	TRBJ2-1	ASSTGQGNEQF
NA	TRBV29-1	TRBJ2-7	SVRTGEVYEQY
NA	TRBV6-2/TRBV6-3	TRBJ2-3	AVRPSSTDTQY
NA	TRBV2	TRBJ1-3	ASSVKVSSGNTIY